The subject of this entry is one T cell receptor beta chain. V was trimmed by 8 bases and J by 10 bases, leaving 15 bases between them. The germline V gene encodes CDR1 MNHEY and CDR2 SVGAGI. This CDR3 contains 13 residues. The data derive from a study of long-term antiretroviral therapy in people with HIV. The assay used was immunoSEQ (version v3.0), run at survey level. Sequencing used immunoSEQ multiplex PCR; TCRdb keeps in-frame clones, though not all of them. Here the sample spans roughly 42,000 clones, roughly nine tenths being singletons. V and J are TRBV6-5 and TRBJ1-6, with D maybe TRBD1 (6 bases). This TCR came from a woman aged 50 to 60 with HIV. The sequencing used unsorted PBMCs, collected 1.2 years after starting antiretroviral therapy. The CDR3 coding sequence is TGTGCCAGCGCGATTGGGGGCGGATCACCCCTCCACTTT. It codes for CASAIGGGSPLHF.